The present T cell receptor (beta chain) was sequenced within a study of T cell repertoires in cytomegalovirus infection. Study in general: The study used recently identified HLA-C-restricted and well-studied HLA-B-restricted CMV epitopes. It can be stated that public TCR beta signatures indicated CMV infection as well as a matching HLA type. Notes on the study in general: The response measured ex vivo was dominated by TCR beta clonotypes (HLA-C-restricted and CMV-specific).

MiXCR was run by TCRdb on the reads, yielding one entry per CDR3 protein. Of roughly 150,000 distinct CDR3 sequences in the sample, about 31% were seen once. About this clonotype: Its antigen is unknown.

This TCR derives from a human donor in good health (CMV status not recorded). Some clones in this sample may be carry-over from other donors' samples. Material: CD8+ T cells from cultured PBMCs, obtained from culture after CMV antigen stimulation.

The CDR3 here is CASSRTGGYNEQFF. As DNA, the CDR3 is TGTGCCAGCAGCAGGACAGGGGGCTACAATGAGCAGTTCTTC. J is TRBJ2-1 and V is TRBV7-9, with 10 bases lining up with TRBD1. The V gene's germline CDR1 is SEHNR and CDR2 FQNEAQ (reference sequence). The CDR3 contains 14 residues. J lost 3 bases, V lost 5 bases, and 1 base had no gene match.